This T cell receptor beta chain originates from a study of blood T cell repertoires in COVID-19 (dated by TCRdb to 2019 to 2021). For the wider study: The collaborator samples originated in the United States, Italy and Spain and spanned the acute and convalescent phases of COVID-19. The prospective study material was composed of cDNA or gDNA derived from T cells, B-cell-depleted T cells, or PBMCs. The dataset comprised deeply sampled blood TCRbeta repertoires from subjects exposed to, actively infected with, or recovered from COVID-19. The repertoires were made available in a free public database intended to serve as a resource for research on the immune response to SARS-CoV-2. The samples were drawn from the first 160 participants of the ongoing ImmuneRACE study and from over 950 subjects provided by 6 global collaborators. The sample metadata nearly always contained a de-identified subject ID, COVID-19 status, age in years and sex. Where available, HLA class I and class II types were taken from metadata supplied by the sample provider and were not determined by assay-based typing. Study-level results and caveats: The amount of clinical and demographic metadata varied by source and participant and was provided uncurated.

CDR1 and CDR2, looked up from the germline V gene, are SGHNT and YENEEA. The V end loses 1 base and the J end loses 5 bases, and a stretch of 12 bases separates them. There are 15 amino acids in the CDR3, from cysteine to phenylalanine inclusive. The entry retains the CDR3 DNA only, 45 bases that are in frame from base 1. The immunoSEQ Assay, a bias-controlled multiplex PCR, was used to amplify TCRbeta CDR3 regions from genomic DNA. Regarding the original processing steps: The number of nucleated cells in each sample was estimated from the amplification of reference gene primers within the assay. To quantify the absolute abundance of each unique TCRbeta CDR3 rearrangement, sequence reads were collapsed and filtered. For each sample, productive Simpson clonality was calculated as the square root of Simpson's diversity index across productive rearrangements. The table was pulled from immuneACCESS by TCRdb, which kept in-frame rearrangements only. Such tables lose some clones; where checked, under half of the loss comes from unresolved V genes, and the rest has no known cause. Clonal size and the V and J genes are those of that table, whereas D and trimming came from the DNA. The sample table contains about 170,000 clones; only one count was recorded for 83% of them. Jointly, the top ten make up about 2% of the sample.

The collaborating institutions used their own protocols to collect whole blood in K2EDTA tubes. For TCRbeta analysis, collaborators shipped samples in one of three forms: frozen whole blood, isolated PBMCs, or DNA extracted from either of those sample types. As to this clone: There is no known antigen for this receptor. Base qualities are missing; no much larger clone stands one base away.

Rearrangement joined TRBV11-3 to TRBJ2-1; the D gene identity is not certain. The TCR comes from an elderly woman with acute or convalescent COVID-19. Sample: peripheral blood. The CDR3 region has the sequence CASSLGQDLHNEQFF. The bases are TGTGCCAGCAGCTTAGGGCAGGATCTACACAATGAGCAGTTCTTC.